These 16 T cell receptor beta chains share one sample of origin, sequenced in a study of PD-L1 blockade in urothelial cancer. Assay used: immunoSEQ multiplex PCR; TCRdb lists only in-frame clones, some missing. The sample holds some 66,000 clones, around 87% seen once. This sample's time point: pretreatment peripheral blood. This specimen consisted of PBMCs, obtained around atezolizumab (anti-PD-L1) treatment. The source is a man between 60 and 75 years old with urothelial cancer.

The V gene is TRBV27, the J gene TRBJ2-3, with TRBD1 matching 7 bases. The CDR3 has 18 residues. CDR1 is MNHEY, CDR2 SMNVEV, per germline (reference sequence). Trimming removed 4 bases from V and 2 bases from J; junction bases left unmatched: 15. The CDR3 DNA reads TGTGCCAGCAGTTGGTTGGGACAGTATAATAGAATCACAGATACGCAGTATTTT. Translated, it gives CASSWLGQYNRITDTQYF.

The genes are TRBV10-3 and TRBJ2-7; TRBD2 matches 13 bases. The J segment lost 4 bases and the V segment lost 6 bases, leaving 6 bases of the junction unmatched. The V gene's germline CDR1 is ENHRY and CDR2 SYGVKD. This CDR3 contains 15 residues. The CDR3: CAIRDGLAGVYEQYF. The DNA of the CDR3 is TGTGCCATCAGGGACGGACTAGCGGGGGTATACGAGCAGTACTTC.

Here the CDR3 DNA reads TGTGCCATCAGTAATCCCAGCTCCTACAATGAGCAGTTCTTC. This encodes CAISNPSSYNEQFF. This chain connects TRBV10-3 to TRBJ2-1; D uncertain. The CDR3 runs 14 residues. Deletions cut 5 bases from V and 0 bases from J, with 8 bases between. CDR1 is ENHRY and CDR2 is SYGVKD in the germline V gene.

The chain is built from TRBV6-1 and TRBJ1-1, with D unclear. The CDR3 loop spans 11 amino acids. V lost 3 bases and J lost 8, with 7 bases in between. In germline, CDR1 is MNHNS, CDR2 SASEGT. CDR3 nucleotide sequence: TGTGCCAGCAGTGAGACCAGGGAAGCTTTCTTT. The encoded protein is CASSETREAFF.

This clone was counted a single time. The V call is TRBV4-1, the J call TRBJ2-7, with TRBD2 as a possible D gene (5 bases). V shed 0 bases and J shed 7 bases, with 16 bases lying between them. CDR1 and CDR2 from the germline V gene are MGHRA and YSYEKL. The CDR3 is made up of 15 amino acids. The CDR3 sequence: CASSQDEGVAMEQYF. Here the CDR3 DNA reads TGCGCCAGCAGCCAAGATGAAGGAGTAGCGATGGAGCAGTACTTC.

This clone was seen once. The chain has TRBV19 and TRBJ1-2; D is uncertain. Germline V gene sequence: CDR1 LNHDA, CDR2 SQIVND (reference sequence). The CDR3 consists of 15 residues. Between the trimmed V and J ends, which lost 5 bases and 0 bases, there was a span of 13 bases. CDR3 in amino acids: CASSFHPPANYGYTF. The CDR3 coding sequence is TGTGCCAGTAGTTTTCACCCCCCGGCTAACTATGGCTACACCTTC.

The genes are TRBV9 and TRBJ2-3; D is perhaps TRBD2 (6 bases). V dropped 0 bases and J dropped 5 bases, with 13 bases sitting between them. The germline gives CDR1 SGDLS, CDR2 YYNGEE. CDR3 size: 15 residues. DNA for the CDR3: TGTGCCAGCAGCGTAGAAGCGAGGGGAGGAGATACGCAGTATTTT. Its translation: CASSVEARGGDTQYF.

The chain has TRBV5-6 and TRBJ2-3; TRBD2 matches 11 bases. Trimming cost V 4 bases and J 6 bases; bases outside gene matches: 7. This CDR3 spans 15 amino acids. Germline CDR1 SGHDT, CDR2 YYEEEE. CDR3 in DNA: TGTGCCAGCAGCGCCGTAGCGGGGGGGCCGGATACGCAGTATTTT. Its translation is CASSAVAGGPDTQYF.

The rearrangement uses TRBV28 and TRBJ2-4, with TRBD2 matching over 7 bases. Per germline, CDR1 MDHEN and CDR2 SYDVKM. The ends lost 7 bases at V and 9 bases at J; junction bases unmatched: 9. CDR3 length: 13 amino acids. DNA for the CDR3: TGTGCCAGCACCTCCGGGACTACCAGCATTCAGTACTTC. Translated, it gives CASTSGTTSIQYF. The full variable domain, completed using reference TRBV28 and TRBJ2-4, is DVKVTQSSRYLVKRTGEKVFLECVQDMDHENMFWYRQDPGLGLRLIYFSYDVKMKEKGDIPEGYSVSREKKERFSLILESASTNQTSMYLCASTSGTTSIQYFGAGTRLSVL.

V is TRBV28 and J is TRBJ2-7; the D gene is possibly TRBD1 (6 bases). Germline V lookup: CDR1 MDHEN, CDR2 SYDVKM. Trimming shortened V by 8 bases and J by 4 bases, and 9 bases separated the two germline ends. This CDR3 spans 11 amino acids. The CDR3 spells CASQQGYEQYF. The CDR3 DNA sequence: TGTGCCAGCCAACAGGGTTACGAGCAGTACTTC.

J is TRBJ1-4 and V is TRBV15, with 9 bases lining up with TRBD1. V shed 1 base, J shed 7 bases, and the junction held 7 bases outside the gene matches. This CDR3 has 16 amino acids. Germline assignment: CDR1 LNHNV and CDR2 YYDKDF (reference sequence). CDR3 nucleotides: TGTGCCACCAGCAGAGTAAGGGACAGGGTTTTTGAAAAACTGTTTTTT. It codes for CATSRVRDRVFEKLFF.

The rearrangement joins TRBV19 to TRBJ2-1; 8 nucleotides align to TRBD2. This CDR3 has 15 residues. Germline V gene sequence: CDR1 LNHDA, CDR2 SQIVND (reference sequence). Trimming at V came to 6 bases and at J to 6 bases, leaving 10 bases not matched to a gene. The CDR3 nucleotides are TGTGCCAGTAGGAGGTCGGGGGGGCCGATCAATGAGCAGTTCTTC. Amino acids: CASRRSGGPINEQFF.

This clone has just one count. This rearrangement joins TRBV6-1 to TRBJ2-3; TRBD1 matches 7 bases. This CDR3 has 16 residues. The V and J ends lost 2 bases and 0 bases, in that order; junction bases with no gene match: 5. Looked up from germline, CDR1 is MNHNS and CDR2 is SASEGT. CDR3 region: CASSEMTGSSTDTQYF. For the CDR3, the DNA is TGTGCCAGCAGTGAAATGACAGGGTCTAGCACAGATACGCAGTATTTT.

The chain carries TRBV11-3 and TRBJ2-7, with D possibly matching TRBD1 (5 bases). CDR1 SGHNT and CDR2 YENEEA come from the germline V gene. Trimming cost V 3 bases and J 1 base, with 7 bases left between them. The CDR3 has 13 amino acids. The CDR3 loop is CASSFSGSYEQYF. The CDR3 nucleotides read TGTGCCAGCAGCTTCTCAGGGTCCTACGAGCAGTACTTC.

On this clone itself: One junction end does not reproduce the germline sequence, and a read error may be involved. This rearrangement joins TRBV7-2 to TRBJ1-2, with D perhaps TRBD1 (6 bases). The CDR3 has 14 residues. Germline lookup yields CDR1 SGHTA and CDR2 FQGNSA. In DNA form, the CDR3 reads TGCGCCAGCAGCCGAGAGCTGGACAGCTATGGCTACACCTTC. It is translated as CASSRELDSYGYTF. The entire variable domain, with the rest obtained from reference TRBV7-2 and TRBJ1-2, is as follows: GAGVSQSPSNKVTEKGKDVELRCDPISGHTALYWYRQSLGQGLEFLIYFQGNSAPDKSGLPSDRFSAERTGGSVSTLTIQRTQQEDSAVYLCASSRELDSYGYTFGSGTRLTVV.

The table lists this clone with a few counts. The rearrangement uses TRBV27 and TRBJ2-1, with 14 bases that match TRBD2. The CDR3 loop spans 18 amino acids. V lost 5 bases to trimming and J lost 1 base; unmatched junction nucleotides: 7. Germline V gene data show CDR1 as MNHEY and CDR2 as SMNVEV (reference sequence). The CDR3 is CASSGTRTSGGSYNEQFF. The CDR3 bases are TGTGCCAGCAGTGGGACGAGGACTAGCGGGGGGTCCTACAATGAGCAGTTCTTC.